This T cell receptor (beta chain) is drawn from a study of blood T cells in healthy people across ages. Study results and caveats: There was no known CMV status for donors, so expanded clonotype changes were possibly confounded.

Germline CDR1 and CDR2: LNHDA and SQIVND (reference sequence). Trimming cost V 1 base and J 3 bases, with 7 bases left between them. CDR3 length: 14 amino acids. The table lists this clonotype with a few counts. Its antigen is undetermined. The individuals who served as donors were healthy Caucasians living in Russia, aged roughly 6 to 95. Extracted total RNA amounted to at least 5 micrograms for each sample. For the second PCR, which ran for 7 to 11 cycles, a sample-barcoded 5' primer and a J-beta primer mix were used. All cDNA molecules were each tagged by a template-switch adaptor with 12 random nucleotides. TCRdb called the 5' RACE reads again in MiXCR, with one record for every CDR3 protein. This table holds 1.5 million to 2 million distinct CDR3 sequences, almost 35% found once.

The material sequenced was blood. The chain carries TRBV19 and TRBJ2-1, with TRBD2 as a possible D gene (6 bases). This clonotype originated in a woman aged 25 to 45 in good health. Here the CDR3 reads CASSIGGDYNEQFF. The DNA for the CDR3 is TGTGCCAGTAGTATAGGGGGGGACTACAATGAGCAGTTCTTC.